The 15 T cell receptor beta chains listed next were all sequenced from one sample in a study of blood T cell dynamics during melanoma immunotherapy. Documented time point: week 3, after first cycle of checkpoint inhibitor. Method: immunoSEQ multiplex PCR; TCRdb's copy keeps in-frame clones and lacks some. The repertoire holds thousands of clones, nearly 90% seen once, with approximately 6% in the top ten. Sequencing used blood, obtained from a patient treated with checkpoint blockade. These receptors were taken from a human donor with melanoma.

CDR3 DNA sequence: TGTGCCAGCAGCCAACACCAAATCCGAGGTTCACCCCTCCACTTT. It codes for CASSQHQIRGSPLHF. This chain links TRBV28 with TRBJ1-6; the D is unclear. The CDR3 is made up of 15 amino acids. Germline V gene data show CDR1 as MDHEN and CDR2 as SYDVKM. The V end was cut by 6 bases, the J end by 9 bases, with 18 bases between.

The chain employs TRBV19 and TRBJ2-5; perhaps TRBD1 as D (5 bases). The germline V gene encodes CDR1 LNHDA and CDR2 SQIVND (reference sequence). Deletions cut 2 bases from V and 4 bases from J, with 14 bases between. There are 15 residues in the CDR3. The CDR3 nucleotides read TGTGCCAGTAGTATACTTGGGGCCTCCCCAGAGACCCAGTACTTC. Protein sequence: CASSILGASPETQYF. Looking up the rest from reference TRBV19 and TRBJ2-5 gives the full variable domain: DGGITQSPKYLFRKEGQNVTLSCEQNLNHDAMYWYRQDPGQGLRLIYYSQIVNDFQKGDIAEGYSVSREKKESFPLTVTSAQKNPTAFYLCASSILGASPETQYFGPGTRLLVL.

The chain joins TRBV7-2 to TRBJ1-2, with no clear D. CDR1 SGHTA and CDR2 FQGNSA come from the germline V gene. The V end was cut by 1 base, the J end by 5 bases, with 14 bases between. The CDR3 contains 15 residues. Here the CDR3 reads CASSLEVERAYGYTF. The CDR3 coding sequence is TGTGCCAGCAGCTTAGAAGTCGAGAGGGCTTATGGCTACACCTTC.

V is TRBV4-3 and J is TRBJ1-2, with TRBD1 identical over 7 bases. The ends lost 1 base at V and 2 bases at J; junction bases unmatched: 4. Germline V gene data show CDR1 as LGHNA and CDR2 as YSLEER. The CDR3 spans 15 residues. CDR3 bases: TGCGCCAGCAGCCAAGCGGCAGGGGGGAACTATGGCTACACCTTC. Its protein product is CASSQAAGGNYGYTF.

The V gene is TRBV4-1, the J gene TRBJ2-1; 9 bases match TRBD2. The J segment lost 7 bases and the V segment lost 3 bases, leaving 13 bases of the junction unmatched. Germline loops: CDR1 MGHRA, CDR2 YSYEKL. This CDR3 comprises 17 residues. The CDR3 reads CASSHPPAGGPGNEQFF. Here the CDR3 DNA reads TGCGCCAGCAGCCATCCACCGGCGGGAGGGCCTGGAAATGAGCAGTTCTTC.

The chain carries TRBV29-1 and TRBJ2-5; D possibly matches TRBD1 or TRBD2 (5 bases each). Germline CDR1 is SQVTM and CDR2 is ANQGSEA. The V end was cut by 3 bases, the J end by 2 bases, with 19 bases between. The CDR3 consists of 16 residues. The CDR3 coding sequence is TGCAGCGTTGAGGGGGACCCCCGTTGGCCTCAAGAGACCCAGTACTTC. This translates into CSVEGDPRWPQETQYF.

The genes are TRBV18 and TRBJ1-1; D not resolved. This CDR3 spans 15 amino acids. Trimming took off 2 bases at V and 0 bases at J, with 10 bases between the two ends. Germline assignment: CDR1 KGHSH and CDR2 LQKENI. CDR3 DNA: TGTGCCAGCTCACCAGAGACGATCATGAACACTGAAGCTTTCTTT. It codes for CASSPETIMNTEAFF.

This chain links TRBV5-1 with TRBJ2-2, with 8 bases aligning to TRBD2. J was trimmed by 3 bases and V by 4 bases; bases with no gene match: 5. This CDR3 comprises 15 residues. Germline values: CDR1 SGHRS, CDR2 YFSETQ. The CDR3 DNA follows: TGCGCCAGCAGCCCCGGGGGGGCCGACACCGGGGAGCTGTTTTTT. It translates to CASSPGGADTGELFF. Based on the CDR3 plus reference TRBV5-1 and TRBJ2-2, the full variable domain is KAGVTQTPRYLIKTRGQQVTLSCSPISGHRSVSWYQQTPGQGLQFLFEYFSETQRNKGNFPGRFSGRQFSNSRSEMNVSTLELGDSALYLCASSPGGADTGELFFGEGSRLTVL.

This chain uses TRBV7-8 with TRBJ1-2, with unresolved D. The V gene lost 0 bases and the J gene lost 6 bases, with 8 bases spanning the gap. Per germline, CDR1 SGHVS and CDR2 FQNEAQ. The CDR3 spans 13 residues. The CDR3 DNA reads TGTGCCAGCAGCTTAGCGAGGGTACATGGCTACACCTTC. Amino acids: CASSLARVHGYTF.

The V call is TRBV19, the J call TRBJ2-7; the match to TRBD1 covers 7 bases. Unmatched junction bases numbered 5, after V lost 3 bases and J lost 0 bases. CDR3 size: 15 residues. Per germline, CDR1 LNHDA and CDR2 SQIVND (reference sequence). CDR3 in DNA: TGTGCCAGTAGTATCGGGGACAGAGTCTCCTACGAGCAGTACTTC. This translates into CASSIGDRVSYEQYF.

The chain employs TRBV28 and TRBJ1-1, with D unclear. The CDR3 is made up of 11 amino acids. V dropped 5 bases and J dropped 5 bases, with 6 bases sitting between them. Germline V gene lookup returns CDR1 MDHEN and CDR2 SYDVKM. The CDR3 reads CASSRRTEAFF. The DNA of the CDR3 is TGTGCCAGCAGTAGACGGACTGAAGCTTTCTTT.

The chain has TRBV5-1 and TRBJ1-5; the D gene is possibly TRBD1 (6 bases). V lost 7 bases, J lost 2 bases, and 16 bases lay in between. The germline gives CDR1 SGHRS, CDR2 YFSETQ. There are 15 residues in the CDR3. CDR3 loop: CASREGERGNQPQHF. As DNA, the CDR3 is TGCGCCAGCCGGGAGGGGGAAAGAGGCAATCAGCCCCAGCATTTT.

The V call is TRBV19, the J call TRBJ2-1, with D perhaps matching TRBD1 (6 bases). The CDR3 spans 13 residues. Trimming left V 5 bases short and J 5 bases short, with 10 bases between. The germline V gene encodes CDR1 LNHDA and CDR2 SQIVND (reference sequence). The CDR3 DNA reads as TGTGCCAGTAGTCAGGACAGAAACAATGAGCAGTTCTTC. This translates into CASSQDRNNEQFF.

V usage is TRBV5-4 and J usage is TRBJ2-1; TRBD2 might be the D (6 bases). The germline CDR1 and CDR2 sequences are SGHNT and YYREEE (reference sequence). Trimming removed 3 bases from V and 1 base from J, with 14 bases in between. There are 16 residues in the CDR3. CDR3 DNA sequence: TGTGCCAGCAGCTATTCGCGGGACGTATCCTACAATGAGCAGTTCTTC. It translates to CASSYSRDVSYNEQFF. The full variable domain, in which reference TRBV5-4 and TRBJ2-1 provide the parts outside the CDR3, is ETGVTQSPTHLIKTRGQQVTLRCSSQSGHNTVSWYQQALGQGPQFIFQYYREEENGRGNFPPRFSGLQFPNYSSELNVNALELDDSALYLCASSYSRDVSYNEQFFGPGTRLTVL.

The rearrangement joins TRBV11-2 to TRBJ2-5; 11 bases fit TRBD2. The J call is in doubt because the DNA end fits TRBJ2-7 better. The CDR3 is 18 amino acids. Germline V gives CDR1 SGHAT, CDR2 FQNNGV. This CDR3 is CASSLGTSGSHSSYEQYF. CDR3 DNA sequence: TGTGCCAGCAGCTTAGGCACTAGCGGGAGCCACAGCTCCTACGAGCAGTACTTC.